This T cell receptor (beta chain) was sequenced for a study of identical twins. Study conclusions and caveats: Modeled out-of-frame TCR alpha sharing in monozygotic twins fell below observed levels.

V lost 3 bases to trimming and J lost 0 bases, with 11 bases between them. This CDR3 is built from 15 residues. Germline values: CDR1 SNHLY, CDR2 FYNNEI. This clonotype was picked up one time. Antigen: not known. Each CDR3 protein is one row after TCRdb ran MiXCR on the 5' RACE reads. The sample lists about 240,000 distinct CDR3 sequences, 6% to 8.5% occurring once. These same records also appear under a second study, on yellow fever vaccine responses in identical twins.

The chain has TRBV2 and TRBJ1-1, with D unclear. The specimen sequenced was CD8+ T cells sorted from blood. This receptor was taken from a young woman in good health. CDR3 in DNA: TGTGCCAGCAGTGAGGGGTTTAGCATGAACACTGAAGCTTTCTTT. Amino acid sequence: CASSEGFSMNTEAFF.